This entry describes one T cell receptor (beta chain). Its antigen remains unidentified. These data are taken from a study of T cell responses to AZD1222 COVID-19 vaccine. Measured with immunoSEQ multiplex PCR; TCRdb has only the in-frame clones, and not every one. Here the sample spans roughly 120,000 clones, about 88% being singletons. Study observations and caveats: Variant regions that are unmutated are reportedly the target of nearly half of spike-specific TCRs. No repertoire was sampled before or during the peak T cell response, only after it.

This receptor was obtained from an adult in good health. The sequencing used peripheral blood, collected on day 0 of AZD1222 vaccination.

The CDR3 DNA sequence: TGTGCCAGCAGCGTAACTAGCGGCTACAATGAGCAGTTCTTC. It specifies CASSVTSGYNEQFF. The chain uses TRBV9 and TRBJ2-1; 8 bases align to TRBD2. With 1 base clipped from V and 3 bases from J, the junction kept 0 bases outside the gene matches. CDR3 length: 14 residues. Germline CDR1 is SGDLS and CDR2 is YYNGEE.